This T cell receptor (beta chain) was profiled in a study of OX40 agonist ivuxolimab in advanced cancers. Study-wide background: Patients in the trial were receiving intravenous ivuxolimab every 2 weeks, at doses of 0.01 to 10 mg/kg. Patients with hepatocellular carcinoma, melanoma, renal cell or head and neck cancer made up the dose-escalation patients. A partial response was reached by three patients: one with hepatocellular carcinoma and two with cutaneous melanoma.

Patients were ineligible given autoimmune disease history or systemic immunosuppression. The CDR3 sequence is 14 residues long. Germline V gene lookup returns CDR1 SNHLY and CDR2 FYNNEI. After removal of 6 bases from V and 8 bases from J, the junction contained 11 bases not matched to a gene. Using immunoSEQ multiplex PCR, the repertoire was profiled, and TCRdb retains in-frame clones only, with some absent. The table shows 60,000 to 80,000 clones, with approximately 82% occurring only once. The J gene is TRBJ2-7, the V gene TRBV2; 9 bases are a match to TRBD1. The sequence was collected from an adult with an advanced solid tumor such as melanoma, head and neck, liver or kidney cancer. The material was CD4+ or CD8+ T cells sorted from blood, obtained in a trial of the OX40 agonist ivuxolimab. CDR3 in amino acids: CASRGDRAPPQQYF. The CDR3 bases are TGTGCCAGCAGGGGGGACAGGGCGCCCCCCCAGCAGTACTTC.